The present T cell receptor (beta chain) was sequenced within a study of OX40 agonist ivuxolimab in advanced cancers. Profiling relied on immunoSEQ multiplex PCR, and the TCRdb table lists in-frame clones only, not all of them. This sample yields over 50,000 clones, of which approximately 91% are seen a single time; about 5% belongs to the top ten. Sequencing was performed on CD4+ or CD8+ T cells sorted from blood, taken in a trial of the OX40 agonist ivuxolimab. This TCR came from an adult with an advanced solid tumor such as melanoma, head and neck, liver or kidney cancer.

The CDR3 coding sequence is TGTGCCAGCAGCCTGTCGACAGATACGCAGTATTTT. Amino acid sequence: CASSLSTDTQYF. The chain is built from TRBV7-9 and TRBJ2-3; D remains ambiguous. Germline loops: CDR1 SEHNR, CDR2 FQNEAQ (reference sequence). V lost 5 bases, J lost 3 bases, and 6 bases lay in between. The CDR3 totals 12 residues.